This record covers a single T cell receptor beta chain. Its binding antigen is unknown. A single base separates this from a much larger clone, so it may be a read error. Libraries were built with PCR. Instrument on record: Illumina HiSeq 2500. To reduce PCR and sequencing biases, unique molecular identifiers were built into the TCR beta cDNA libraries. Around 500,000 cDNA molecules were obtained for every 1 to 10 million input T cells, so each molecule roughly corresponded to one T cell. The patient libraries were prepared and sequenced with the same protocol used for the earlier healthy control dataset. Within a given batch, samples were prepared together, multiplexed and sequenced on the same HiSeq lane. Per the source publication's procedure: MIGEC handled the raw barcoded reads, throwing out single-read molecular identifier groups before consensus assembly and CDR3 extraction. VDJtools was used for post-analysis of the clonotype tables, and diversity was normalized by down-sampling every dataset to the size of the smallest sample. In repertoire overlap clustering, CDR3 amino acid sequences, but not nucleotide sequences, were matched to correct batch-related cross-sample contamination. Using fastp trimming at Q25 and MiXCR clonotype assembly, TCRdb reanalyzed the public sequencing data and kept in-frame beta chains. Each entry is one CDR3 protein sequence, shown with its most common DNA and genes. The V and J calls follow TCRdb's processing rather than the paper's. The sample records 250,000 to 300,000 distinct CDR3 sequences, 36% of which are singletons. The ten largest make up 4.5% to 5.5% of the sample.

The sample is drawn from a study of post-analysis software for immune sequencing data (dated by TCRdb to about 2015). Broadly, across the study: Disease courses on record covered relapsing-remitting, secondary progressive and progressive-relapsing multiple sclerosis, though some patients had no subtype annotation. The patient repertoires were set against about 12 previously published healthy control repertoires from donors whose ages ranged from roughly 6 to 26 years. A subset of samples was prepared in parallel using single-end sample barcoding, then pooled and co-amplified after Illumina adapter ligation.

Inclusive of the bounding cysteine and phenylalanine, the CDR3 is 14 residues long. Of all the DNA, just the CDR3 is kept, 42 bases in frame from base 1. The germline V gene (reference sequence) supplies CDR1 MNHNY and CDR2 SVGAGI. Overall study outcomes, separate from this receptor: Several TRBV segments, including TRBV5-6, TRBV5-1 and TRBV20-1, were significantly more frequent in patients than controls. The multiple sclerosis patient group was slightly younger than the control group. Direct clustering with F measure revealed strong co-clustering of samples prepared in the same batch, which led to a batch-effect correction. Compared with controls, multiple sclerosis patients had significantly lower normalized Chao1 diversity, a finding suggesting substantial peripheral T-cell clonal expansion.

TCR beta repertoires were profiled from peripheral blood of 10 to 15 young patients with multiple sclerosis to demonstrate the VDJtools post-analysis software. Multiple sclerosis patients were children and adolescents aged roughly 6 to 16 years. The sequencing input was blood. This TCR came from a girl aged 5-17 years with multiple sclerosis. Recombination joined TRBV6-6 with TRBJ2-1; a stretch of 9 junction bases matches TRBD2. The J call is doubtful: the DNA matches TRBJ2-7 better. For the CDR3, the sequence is CASNLAGESNEQYF. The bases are TGTGCCAGCAACTTAGCGGGAGAAAGCAATGAGCAGTACTTC.